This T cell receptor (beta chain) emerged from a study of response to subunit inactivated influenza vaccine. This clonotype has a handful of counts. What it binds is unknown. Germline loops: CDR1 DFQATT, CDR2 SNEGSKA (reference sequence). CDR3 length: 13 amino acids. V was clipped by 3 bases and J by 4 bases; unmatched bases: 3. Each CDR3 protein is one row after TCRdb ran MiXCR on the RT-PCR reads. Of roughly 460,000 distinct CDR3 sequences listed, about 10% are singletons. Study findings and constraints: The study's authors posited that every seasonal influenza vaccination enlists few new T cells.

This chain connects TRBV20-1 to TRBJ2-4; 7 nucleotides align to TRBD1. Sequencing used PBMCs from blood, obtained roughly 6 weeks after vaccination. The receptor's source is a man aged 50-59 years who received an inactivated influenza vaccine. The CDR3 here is CSASGTVKNIQYF. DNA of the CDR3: TGCAGTGCTAGCGGGACAGTTAAAAACATTCAGTACTTC.